This TCR beta chain is drawn from a study of CD8+ T cells in alopecia areata. For the study at large: The study gave treated patients oral tofacitinib at 5 to 10 mg twice daily.

Treatment: oral pan-JAK inhibitor, 5-10 mg twice daily. V was pared by 0 bases and J by 2 bases, with 14 bases between. The CDR3 contains 15 residues. Germline V gives CDR1 SQVTM, CDR2 ANQGSEA. TCR sequencing used cDNA made by reverse transcription of extracted RNA. TCRdb's copy holds only in-frame clones and misses some; the assay was immunoSEQ multiplex PCR. The sample has about 200,000 clones, 45% to 75% seen once. This chain uses TRBV29-1 with TRBJ2-7; D ambiguous. The clonotype was recovered from a human donor with alopecia areata. Sequencing used CD4+ T cells sorted from blood, obtained at week 4, from a patient treated with tofacitinib. CDR3 sequence: CSVEDISIPTYEQYF. The CDR3 DNA is TGCAGCGTTGAAGACATCAGTATCCCCACCTACGAGCAGTACTTC.